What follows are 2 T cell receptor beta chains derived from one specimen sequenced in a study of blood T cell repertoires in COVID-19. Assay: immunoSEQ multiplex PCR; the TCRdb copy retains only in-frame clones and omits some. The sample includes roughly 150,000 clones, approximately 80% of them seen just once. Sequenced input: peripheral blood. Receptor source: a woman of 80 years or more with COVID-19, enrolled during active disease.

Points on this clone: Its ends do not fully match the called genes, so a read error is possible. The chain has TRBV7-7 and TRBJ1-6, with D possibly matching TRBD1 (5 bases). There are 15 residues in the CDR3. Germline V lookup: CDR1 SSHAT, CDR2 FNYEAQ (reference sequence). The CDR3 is CASSLGLGGNSPLHF. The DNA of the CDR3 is TGTGCTAGCAGCTTAGGCCTCGGGGGAAATTCACCCCTCCACTTT.

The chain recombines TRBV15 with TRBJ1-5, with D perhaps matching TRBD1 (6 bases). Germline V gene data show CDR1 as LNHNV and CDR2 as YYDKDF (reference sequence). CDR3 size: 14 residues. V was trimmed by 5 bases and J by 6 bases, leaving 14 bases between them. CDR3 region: CATSAGQLSQPQHF. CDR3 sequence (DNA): TGTGCCACCAGCGCCGGACAGTTAAGTCAGCCCCAGCATTTT.